The 21 T cell receptor beta chains in this list originate from one sample, sequenced in a study of vaccination effects on CD4 cells after COVID-19. Their specific antigens are unknown. Having been cultured for 10 days, the cells underwent CD4+ T cell isolation. The data were produced by immunoSEQ multiplex PCR, yet TCRdb's version contains in-frame clones alone and is incomplete. The sample yields 40,000 to 55,000 clones, about 70% seen once. This specimen was CD4+ T cells from PBMCs cultured without peptide, taken before COVID-19 vaccination. The receptors come from a human donor who had a prior SARS-CoV-2 infection.

The CDR3 DNA reads as TGCGCCAGCAGTGATTTGGGGGCGACTAATGAAAAACTGTTTTTT. The encoded protein is CASSDLGATNEKLFF. The V gene is TRBV10-2, the J gene TRBJ1-4, with D tentatively TRBD1 (6 bases). The V and J ends lost 3 bases and 2 bases respectively, with 10 bases between them. Germline V gives CDR1 WSHSY, CDR2 SAAADI. CDR3 length: 15 amino acids.

Comments on this clone: One end of the junction varies from germline; a read error may be responsible. The CDR3 sequence is CASSLGRTSLETQYF. The DNA for the CDR3 is TGTGCTAGCAGCTTAGGGCGGACTAGTTTAGAGACCCAGTACTTC. This rearrangement joins TRBV7-7 to TRBJ2-5; 7 positions agree with TRBD2. CDR1 and CDR2 from the germline V gene are SSHAT and FNYEAQ (reference sequence). The CDR3 runs to 15 residues.

This chain joins TRBV4-1 and TRBJ2-2; D may be TRBD1 (7 bases). The ends were cut back, 4 bases at V and 4 bases at J, with 19 bases in the middle. The CDR3 has 17 amino acids. Germline V CDR1 and CDR2: MGHRA, YSYEKL. CDR3 nucleotides: TGCGCCAGCAGCCGAGGACAGGAGGGATTGGGCACCGGGGAGCTGTTTTTT. Translation gives CASSRGQEGLGTGELFF.

The chain employs TRBV11-3 and TRBJ1-4; D remains ambiguous. CDR3 length equals 12 residues. The ends were cut back, 5 bases at V and 7 bases at J, with 8 bases in the middle. The germline CDR1 and CDR2 sequences are SGHNT and YENEEA. CDR3 loop: CASSGSSEKLFF. CDR3 nucleotides: TGTGCCAGCAGCGGGTCTAGTGAAAAACTGTTTTTT.

The J gene is TRBJ1-2, the V gene TRBV6-6, with a tentative D call TRBD1 (5 bases). The CDR3 is made up of 16 amino acids. Germline V gives CDR1 MNHNY, CDR2 SVGAGI (reference sequence). V shed 4 bases and J shed 0 bases, with 15 bases lying between them. CDR3 nucleotide sequence: TGTGCCAGCAGTTCCGGGGCCCCTTCCTCTAACTATGGCTACACCTTC. Translation gives CASSSGAPSSNYGYTF.

The chain recombines TRBV30 with TRBJ1-6, with 7 positions matching TRBD1. Germline V gives CDR1 GTSNPN, CDR2 SVGIG (reference sequence). The CDR3 sequence is 14 residues long. Trimming at V came to 1 base and at J to 7 bases, leaving 4 bases not matched to a gene. The CDR3 region has the DNA TGTGCCTGGAGTGGGGACAGTGAAAATTCACCCCTCCACTTT. Protein: CAWSGDSENSPLHF.

This clone was counted a single time. The rearrangement joins TRBV2 to TRBJ2-3; D is undetermined. Between the trimmed V and J ends, which lost 3 bases and 2 bases, there was a span of 3 bases. The CDR3 spans 12 residues. Looked up from germline, CDR1 is SNHLY and CDR2 is FYNNEI. Here the CDR3 reads CASSDDTDTQYF. The CDR3 DNA sequence: TGTGCCAGCAGTGACGACACAGATACGCAGTATTTT. The variable domain in full, with the rest retrieved from reference TRBV2 and TRBJ2-3, is EPEVTQTPSHQVTQMGQEVILRCVPISNHLYFYWYRQILGQKVEFLVSFYNNEISEKSEIFDDQFSVERPDGSNFTLKIRSTKLEDSAMYFCASSDDTDTQYFGPGTRLTVL.

This clone has just one count. The V call is TRBV27, the J call TRBJ1-1; maybe TRBD1 (5 bases). The V end lost 2 bases, the J end lost 6 bases, and 16 bases lay between the germline ends. Germline V gene data show CDR1 as MNHEY and CDR2 as SMNVEV (reference sequence). This CDR3 has 15 amino acids. The CDR3 loop is CASSLNGYRFAEAFF. Here the CDR3 DNA reads TGTGCCAGCAGTTTAAATGGTTACAGGTTCGCTGAAGCTTTCTTT.

This chain connects TRBV3-1 (or the pseudogene TRBV3-2) to TRBJ1-6, with D possibly matching TRBD1 (5 bases). Germline CDR1 is LGHDT and CDR2 is YNNKEL (reference sequence). The CDR3 is 15 amino acids. The germline V and J ends were trimmed by 4 bases and 7 bases, with 14 bases remaining between them. CDR3 loop: CASSPISGGNSPLHF. DNA for the CDR3: TGTGCCAGCAGCCCAATTTCGGGGGGAAATTCACCCCTCCACTTT.

V gene TRBV5-1 combines with J gene TRBJ1-2, with TRBD1 as a possible D gene (5 bases). This CDR3 is 13 amino acids long. From germline, CDR1 is SGHRS and CDR2 YFSETQ. Trimming cost V 3 bases and J 3 bases, with 9 bases left between them. The DNA for the CDR3 is TGCGCCAGCAGCTACGACAGCTACTATGGCTACACCTTC. This translates into CASSYDSYYGYTF.

This clone appeared a few times. The chain recombines TRBV29-1 with TRBJ2-1; 7 bases fit TRBD1. CDR3 length: 11 residues. V lost 6 bases and J lost 7; bases outside the gene matches: 3. CDR1 and CDR2 from the germline V gene are SQVTM and ANQGSEA. The CDR3 is CSVSDRNEQFF. Here the CDR3 DNA reads TGCAGCGTCTCGGACAGGAATGAGCAGTTCTTC.

The chain has TRBV24-1 and TRBJ2-7, with 12 bases aligning to TRBD2. The CDR3 length is 14 residues. Trimming at V came to 4 bases and at J to 5 bases, leaving 2 bases not matched to a gene. The germline V gene has CDR1 KGHDR and CDR2 SFDVKD. The DNA of the CDR3 is TGTGCCACCAGTGACCGACTAGCGGGAGACGAGCAGTACTTC. It yields the protein CATSDRLAGDEQYF.

J is TRBJ2-3 and V is TRBV19; D call uncertain. V was clipped by 7 bases and J by 3 bases, with 14 bases between them. The CDR3 runs to 14 residues. CDR1 and CDR2 from the germline V gene are LNHDA and SQIVND (reference sequence). CDR3 DNA: TGTGCCAGTATGATCGACGGAGCAACAGATACGCAGTATTTT. This encodes CASMIDGATDTQYF.

This clone is medium-sized. The V call is TRBV19, the J call TRBJ1-5; no definite D call. The CDR3 covers 16 residues. In germline, CDR1 is LNHDA, CDR2 SQIVND (reference sequence). V lost 2 bases and J 3 bases, leaving 14 bases between the germline ends. Written as DNA, the CDR3 is TGTGCCAGTAGTATAATAGGGCTGAAGCCCAATCAGCCCCAGCATTTT. Translation gives CASSIIGLKPNQPQHF.

The chain joins TRBV27 to TRBJ1-2, with no clear D. The CDR3 has 16 amino acids. Trimming shortened V by 6 bases and J by 4 bases, and 21 bases separated the two germline ends. From germline, CDR1 is MNHEY and CDR2 SMNVEV (reference sequence). CDR3 loop: CASRSTAGYLGYGYTF. CDR3 DNA: TGTGCCAGCAGGTCGACGGCGGGGTATTTGGGCTATGGCTACACCTTC.

This clone was detected only a few times. The rearrangement uses TRBV30 and TRBJ1-3, with D possibly matching TRBD1 (6 bases). Germline assignment: CDR1 GTSNPN and CDR2 SVGIG (reference sequence). V was pared by 7 bases and J by 2 bases, with 18 bases between. The CDR3 spans 15 residues. CDR3 nucleotides: TGTGCCTCCACCGTCAGTAACAGGGCTGGAAACACCATATATTTT. Amino acid sequence: CASTVSNRAGNTIYF.

The CDR3 DNA sequence: TGTGCCAGCAGCTTGGCCCAATCAGAGACCCAGTACTTC. Its translation: CASSLAQSETQYF. V and J are TRBV7-2 and TRBJ2-5; D unclear. V lost 3 bases and J 4 bases, leaving 9 bases between the germline ends. The germline V gene encodes CDR1 SGHTA and CDR2 FQGNSA. There are 13 residues in the CDR3.

The rearrangement uses TRBV7-3 and TRBJ2-1; TRBD1 matches at 7 bases. The V gene's germline CDR1 is SGHTA and CDR2 FQGTGA. V was clipped by 7 bases and J by 0 bases; unmatched bases: 6. The CDR3 is 15 amino acids. CDR3 sequence reads: CASKVGTDSYNEQFF. Written as DNA, the CDR3 is TGTGCCAGCAAGGTGGGGACAGACTCCTACAATGAGCAGTTCTTC.

The rearrangement joins TRBV19 to TRBJ2-7; 10 nucleotides align to TRBD2. The length of the CDR3 is 15 residues. After removal of 2 bases from V and 4 bases from J, the junction contained 5 bases not matched to a gene. Germline assignment: CDR1 LNHDA and CDR2 SQIVND (reference sequence). CDR3 nucleotides: TGTGCCAGTAGTATATTGGCTAGCGGGGGATACGAGCAGTACTTC. Protein: CASSILASGGYEQYF.

This clone was observed once. The rearrangement uses TRBV7-9 and TRBJ1-2, with a weak D call TRBD1 (6 bases). Germline assignment: CDR1 SEHNR and CDR2 FQNEAQ (reference sequence). V lost 3 bases, J lost 4 bases, and 9 bases lay in between. The length of the CDR3 is 13 residues. The CDR3 is CASSFWTAYGYTF. The CDR3 DNA follows: TGTGCCAGCAGCTTTTGGACAGCCTATGGCTACACCTTC.

V usage is TRBV7-3 and J usage is TRBJ2-3; TRBD2 agrees at 8 bases. Germline loops: CDR1 SGHTA, CDR2 FQGTGA. V was clipped by 3 bases and J by 5 bases; unmatched bases: 4. The CDR3 covers 14 residues. The CDR3 bases are TGTGCCAGCAGCTTTGGAGCGGGGGTAGATACGCAGTATTTT. Translated: CASSFGAGVDTQYF.